Listed below are T cell receptor beta chains from one sample, sequenced in a study of control samples from healthy donors and cancer patients. TCRdb keeps only in-frame clones here, not all; method: immunoSEQ multiplex PCR. The sample has approximately 49,000 clones, 86% seen once; the top ten hold approximately 2.8%. Sequenced sample: PBMCs. These receptors all come from a woman aged 45 to 65 with lung cancer. Each CDR3 is given with its conserved first and last residue. D genes are given only for firm matches. The size of a clone is reported for some rows only, either as once, few or many, or as a class for expanded clones.

d_call: TRBD1; j_call: TRBJ2-7; cdr3_length: 15; v_call: TRBV20-1; clone_size: -; cdr3_aa: CSASPWGTAAYEQYF; cdr3_nt: TGCAGTGCTAGTCCATGGGGGACAGCCGCCTACGAGCAGTACTTC
d_call: TRBD1; j_call: TRBJ1-1; cdr3_length: 16; v_call: TRBV6-5; clone_size: -; cdr3_aa: CASSYSPDRGLSEAFF; cdr3_nt: TGTGCCAGCAGTTACTCCCCCGACAGGGGGCTCTCTGAAGCTTTCTTT
d_call: -; j_call: TRBJ1-1; cdr3_length: 12; v_call: TRBV5-6; clone_size: once; cdr3_aa: CASSLITGKAFF; cdr3_nt: TGTGCCAGCAGCTTGATTACAGGGAAAGCTTTCTTT
d_call: -; j_call: TRBJ1-5; cdr3_length: 15; v_call: TRBV2; clone_size: -; cdr3_aa: CASSEAPIGEQPQHF; cdr3_nt: TGTGCCAGCAGTGAAGCGCCAATAGGGGAACAGCCCCAGCATTTT
d_call: TRBD1; j_call: TRBJ1-2; cdr3_length: 17; v_call: TRBV19; clone_size: few; cdr3_aa: CASSIEGRGLSKRGTTF; cdr3_nt: TGTGCCAGTAGTATAGAAGGCAGGGGGCTTTCGAAAAGAGGAACCACCTTC
d_call: TRBD2; j_call: TRBJ2-4; cdr3_length: 16; v_call: TRBV9; clone_size: -; cdr3_aa: CASSARLALAKNIQYF; cdr3_nt: TGTGCCAGCAGCGCCAGACTAGCTCTAGCCAAAAACATTCAGTACTTC
d_call: TRBD1; j_call: TRBJ2-7; cdr3_length: 13; v_call: TRBV28; clone_size: once; cdr3_aa: CASTDRRTYEQYF; cdr3_nt: TGTGCCAGCACGGACAGGAGAACCTACGAGCAGTACTTC
d_call: -; j_call: TRBJ1-2; cdr3_length: 14; v_call: TRBV7-2; clone_size: once; cdr3_aa: CASSLGQAWNGYTF; cdr3_nt: TGTGCCAGCAGCTTAGGACAGGCGTGGAATGGTTACACCTTC
d_call: TRBD2; j_call: TRBJ2-3; cdr3_length: 18; v_call: TRBV5-1; clone_size: -; cdr3_aa: CASSSRTSGGASTDTQYF; cdr3_nt: TGCGCCAGCAGCTCACGGACTAGCGGGGGGGCTAGCACAGATACGCAGTATTTT
d_call: -; j_call: TRBJ1-6; cdr3_length: 15; v_call: TRBV4-1; clone_size: -; cdr3_aa: CASSQVLAGRRRLHF; cdr3_nt: TGCGCCAGCAGCCAAGTATTGGCGGGACGAAGAAGACTCCACTTT
d_call: -; j_call: TRBJ2-7; cdr3_length: 14; v_call: TRBV24-1; clone_size: -; cdr3_aa: CATSDRRGTNEQYF; cdr3_nt: TGTGCCACCAGTGATAGACGGGGGACGAACGAGCAGTACTTC
d_call: -; j_call: TRBJ1-3; cdr3_length: 12; v_call: TRBV30; clone_size: -; cdr3_aa: CAWSTSGNTIYF; cdr3_nt: TGTGCCTGGAGTACATCTGGAAACACCATATATTTT
d_call: TRBD1; j_call: TRBJ1-4; cdr3_length: 13; v_call: TRBV25-1; clone_size: -; cdr3_aa: CASSEIQGWKLFF; cdr3_nt: TGTGCCAGCAGTGAGATACAGGGGTGGAAACTGTTTTTT
d_call: TRBD2; j_call: TRBJ2-2; cdr3_length: 14; v_call: TRBV7-3; clone_size: -; cdr3_aa: CASRQASGAGELFF; cdr3_nt: TGTGCCAGCAGGCAGGCTAGCGGGGCCGGGGAGCTGTTTTTT
d_call: TRBD1; j_call: TRBJ1-1; cdr3_length: 13; v_call: TRBV3-1/TRBV3-2; clone_size: -; cdr3_aa: CASSRTGNTEAFF; cdr3_nt: TGTGCCAGCAGCCGGACAGGGAACACTGAAGCTTTCTTT
d_call: -; j_call: TRBJ1-4; cdr3_length: 14; v_call: TRBV9; clone_size: -; cdr3_aa: CASSVGQGDEKLFF; cdr3_nt: TGTGCCAGCAGCGTAGGGCAGGGAGATGAAAAACTGTTTTTT
d_call: -; j_call: TRBJ1-6; cdr3_length: 14; v_call: TRBV28; clone_size: few; cdr3_aa: CASTQGVVNSPLHF; cdr3_nt: TGTGCCAGCACCCAAGGGGTGGTAAATTCACCCCTCCACTTT
d_call: -; j_call: TRBJ1-5; cdr3_length: 14; v_call: TRBV6-6; clone_size: once; cdr3_aa: CASIEGPDNQPQHF; cdr3_nt: TGTGCCAGCATTGAGGGGCCAGACAATCAGCCCCAGCATTTT
d_call: -; j_call: TRBJ2-3; cdr3_length: 15; v_call: TRBV5-6; clone_size: -; cdr3_aa: CASSLAGGSTDTQYF; cdr3_nt: TGTGCCAGCAGCTTGGCAGGGGGGTCCACAGATACGCAGTATTTT
d_call: -; j_call: TRBJ2-1; cdr3_length: 14; v_call: TRBV5-4; clone_size: -; cdr3_aa: CASSSKTGNNEQFF; cdr3_nt: TGTGCCAGCAGCTCGAAGACGGGAAACAATGAGCAGTTCTTC
d_call: TRBD1; j_call: TRBJ1-5; cdr3_length: 15; v_call: TRBV5-5; clone_size: -; cdr3_aa: CASSWGQGANQPQHF; cdr3_nt: TGTGCCAGCAGTTGGGGACAGGGGGCTAATCAGCCCCAGCATTTT
d_call: TRBD1; j_call: TRBJ2-7; cdr3_length: 14; v_call: TRBV5-1; clone_size: -; cdr3_aa: CASRPGTGGNEQYF; cdr3_nt: TGCGCCAGCAGACCCGGGACAGGGGGGAACGAGCAGTACTTC
d_call: -; j_call: TRBJ2-7; cdr3_length: 12; v_call: TRBV24-1; clone_size: -; cdr3_aa: CATSHDSYEQYF; cdr3_nt: TGTGCCACCAGCCATGACTCCTACGAGCAGTACTTC
d_call: -; j_call: TRBJ1-4; cdr3_length: 14; v_call: TRBV9; clone_size: -; cdr3_aa: CASSVDTTNEKLFF; cdr3_nt: TGTGCCAGCAGCGTAGACACAACTAATGAAAAACTGTTTTTT
d_call: -; j_call: TRBJ2-3; cdr3_length: 15; v_call: TRBV30; clone_size: -; cdr3_aa: CAWSRLLTSTDTQYF; cdr3_nt: TGTGCCTGGAGTAGACTCCTGACTAGCACAGATACGCAGTATTTT
d_call: TRBD2; j_call: TRBJ2-3; cdr3_length: 18; v_call: TRBV5-1; clone_size: -; cdr3_aa: CASSLQLAGGLSADTQYF; cdr3_nt: TGCGCCAGCAGCTTGCAGCTAGCGGGGGGCCTTAGCGCAGATACGCAGTATTTT
d_call: TRBD1; j_call: TRBJ1-6; cdr3_length: 14; v_call: TRBV5-6; clone_size: -; cdr3_aa: CASSSTGLNSPLHF; cdr3_nt: TGTGCCAGCAGTTCGACAGGGCTTAATTCACCCCTCCACTTT
d_call: -; j_call: TRBJ2-2; cdr3_length: 15; v_call: TRBV6-5; clone_size: -; cdr3_aa: CASSYKRGFIGELFF; cdr3_nt: TGTGCCAGCAGTTATAAAAGGGGTTTCATCGGGGAGCTGTTTTTT